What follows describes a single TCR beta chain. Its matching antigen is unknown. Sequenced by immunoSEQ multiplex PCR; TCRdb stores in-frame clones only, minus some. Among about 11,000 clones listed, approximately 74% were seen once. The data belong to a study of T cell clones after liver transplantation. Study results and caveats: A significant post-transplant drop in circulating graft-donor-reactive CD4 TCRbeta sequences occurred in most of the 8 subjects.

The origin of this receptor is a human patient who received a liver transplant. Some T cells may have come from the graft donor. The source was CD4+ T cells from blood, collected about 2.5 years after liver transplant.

The DNA of the CDR3 is TGTGCCAGCAGTTCGGGCCCCGGAGGGTCGCTCTACGAGCAGTACTTC. Its translation: CASSSGPGGSLYEQYF. This chain joins TRBV6-6 and TRBJ2-7; tentative D call: TRBD2 (6 bases). Germline V gene lookup returns CDR1 MNHNY and CDR2 SVGAGI (reference sequence). The length of the CDR3 is 16 residues. The V and J ends lost 4 bases and 3 bases respectively, with 19 bases between them.